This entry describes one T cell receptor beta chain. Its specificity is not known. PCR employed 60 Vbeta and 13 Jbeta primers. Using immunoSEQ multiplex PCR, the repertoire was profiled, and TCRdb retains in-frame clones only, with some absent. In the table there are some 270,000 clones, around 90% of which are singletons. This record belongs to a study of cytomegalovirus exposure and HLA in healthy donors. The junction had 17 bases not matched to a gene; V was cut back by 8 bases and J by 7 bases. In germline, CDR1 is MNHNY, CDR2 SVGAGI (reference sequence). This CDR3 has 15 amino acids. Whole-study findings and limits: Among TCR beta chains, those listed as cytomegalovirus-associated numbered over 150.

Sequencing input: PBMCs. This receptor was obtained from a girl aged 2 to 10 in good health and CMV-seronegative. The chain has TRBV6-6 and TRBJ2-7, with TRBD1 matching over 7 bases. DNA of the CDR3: TGTGCCAGCTTAGAGACAGGGCAACACCCGGTTGAGCAGTACTTC. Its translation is CASLETGQHPVEQYF.